These 25 T cell receptor beta chains were sequenced from one sample in a study of T cell changes during pregnancy in multiple sclerosis. The assay was immunoSEQ multiplex PCR, and TCRdb's table has in-frame clones only and misses some. The table has fewer than 70,000 clones, over 85% seen once. The material was peripheral blood, obtained in the second trimester of pregnancy. Receptors originate from a female donor with multiple sclerosis, enrolled in a pregnancy study.

The chain couples TRBV30 to TRBJ2-6, with D possibly TRBD2 on 6 matching bases. Looked up from germline, CDR1 is GTSNPN and CDR2 is SVGIG (reference sequence). This CDR3 has 15 residues. V was cut by 0 bases and J by 2 bases, with 8 bases left in between. CDR3 region: CAWSVWGAGANVLTF. The CDR3 region has the DNA TGTGCCTGGAGTGTTTGGGGGGCTGGGGCCAACGTCCTGACTTTC.

The chain couples TRBV18 to TRBJ2-1; D possibly corresponds to TRBD1 (6 bases). Germline CDR1 reads KGHSH; CDR2 reads LQKENI. V was clipped by 3 bases and J by 10 bases, with 7 bases between them. The CDR3 covers 11 residues. CDR3 bases: TGTGCCAGCTCACCCGGACAGGAGCAGTTCTTC. Encoded protein: CASSPGQEQFF.

The chain carries TRBV7-8 and TRBJ1-2; 8 bases agree with TRBD1. CDR1 is SGHVS and CDR2 is FQNEAQ in the germline V gene. With V trimmed by 5 bases and J by 9 bases, 17 bases remained unmatched. This CDR3 comprises 16 residues. The CDR3 DNA follows: TGTGCCAGCAGCCCACGTTCTCCAGGGGGCGTTCCCAGCTACACCTTC. Amino acids: CASSPRSPGGVPSYTF.

V and J are TRBV25-1 and TRBJ2-1, with D possibly matching TRBD2 (9 bases). Trimming removed 6 bases from V and 5 bases from J, with 20 bases in between. Germline V lookup: CDR1 MGHDK, CDR2 SYGVNS. CDR3 length: 16 amino acids. CDR3 sequence reads: CASSPRGLAGNNEQFF. In DNA, the CDR3 is TGTGCCAGCAGCCCCAGGGGGCTAGCGGGAAACAATGAGCAGTTCTTC.

The chain recombines TRBV28 with TRBJ2-7; TRBD2 is a possible D gene (5 bases). Germline V gene sequence: CDR1 MDHEN, CDR2 SYDVKM. This CDR3 contains 13 residues. V was trimmed by 3 bases and J by 2 bases, leaving 8 bases between them. Here the CDR3 reads CASSFPGTYEQYF. As DNA, the CDR3 is TGTGCCAGCAGTTTCCCGGGAACCTACGAGCAGTACTTC.

The chain carries TRBV6-1 and TRBJ2-7, with D unresolved. The CDR3 totals 14 residues. Trimming left V 4 bases short and J 2 bases short, with 12 bases between. Germline values: CDR1 MNHNS, CDR2 SASEGT. CDR3 residues: CASSGPVWPYEQYF. CDR3 coding DNA: TGTGCCAGCAGTGGCCCCGTATGGCCCTACGAGCAGTACTTC.

This chain joins TRBV28 and TRBJ1-2; no firm D call. This CDR3 has 14 amino acids. Germline CDR1 is MDHEN and CDR2 is SYDVKM. V lost 4 bases and J 4 bases, leaving 13 bases between the germline ends. The chain's CDR3 is CASSSRATGYGYTF. In DNA form, the CDR3 reads TGTGCCAGCAGTTCGAGGGCAACGGGCTATGGCTACACCTTC.

The chain uses TRBV10-2 and TRBJ1-2; 11 bases agree with TRBD1. J lost 5 bases, V lost 8 bases, and 7 bases had no gene match. The CDR3 consists of 14 residues. CDR1 is WSHSY, CDR2 SAAADI, per germline. The CDR3 sequence: CASEDRGQGYGYTF. CDR3 coding DNA: TGCGCCAGCGAGGACAGGGGGCAGGGGTATGGCTACACCTTC.

The chain employs TRBV7-9 and TRBJ2-7; TRBD2 is a possible D gene (6 bases). Trimming stripped 1 base from V and 6 bases from J, with 16 bases between. Germline V lookup: CDR1 SEHNR, CDR2 FQNEAQ (reference sequence). The CDR3 is made up of 15 amino acids. CDR3 nucleotide sequence: TGTGCCAGCAGCTTAGTTGGGGGGTTAAGGCTCGAGCAGTACTTC. This translates into CASSLVGGLRLEQYF. Filled out from reference TRBV7-9 and TRBJ2-7, the complete variable domain reads DTGVSQNPRHKITKRGQNVTFRCDPISEHNRLYWYRQTLGQGPEFLTYFQNEAQLEKSRLLSDRFSAERPKGSFSTLEIQRTEQGDSAMYLCASSLVGGLRLEQYFGPGTRLTVT.

The chain combines TRBV5-4 with TRBJ1-5; D is unclear. The CDR3 is made up of 15 amino acids. Germline V gene data show CDR1 as SGHNT and CDR2 as YYREEE (reference sequence). V lost 0 bases and J 7 bases, leaving 14 bases between the germline ends. The CDR3 reads CASSLGPSGAQPQHF. CDR3 bases: TGTGCCAGCAGCTTGGGCCCCTCGGGAGCGCAGCCCCAGCATTTT.

J is TRBJ2-1 and V is TRBV5-1, with a weak D call TRBD2 (5 bases). V was shortened by 2 bases and J by 5 bases, with 8 bases between the two germline ends. Germline V lookup: CDR1 SGHRS, CDR2 YFSETQ. The CDR3 spans 13 residues. CDR3 in amino acids: CASSFGLNNEQFF. In DNA, the CDR3 is TGCGCCAGCAGCTTCGGACTGAACAATGAGCAGTTCTTC.

This sequence joins TRBV7-2 and TRBJ2-5, with 9 bases matching TRBD2. CDR3 length: 15 residues. V lost 4 bases and J lost 5; bases outside the gene matches: 8. CDR1 and CDR2 from the germline V gene are SGHTA and FQGNSA. The CDR3: CASSSLAGAMETQYF. The CDR3 DNA is TGTGCCAGCAGCTCCTTAGCGGGAGCAATGGAGACCCAGTACTTC.

The chain couples TRBV28 to TRBJ2-1; 8 bases align to TRBD2. V dropped 7 bases and J dropped 6; count of bases not matched to a gene: 8. CDR1 is MDHEN and CDR2 is SYDVKM in the germline V gene. The CDR3 sequence is 14 residues long. Here the CDR3 DNA reads TGTGCCAGCAACGTAAGACTAGCGATCAATGAGCAGTTCTTC. This encodes CASNVRLAINEQFF.

The rearrangement links TRBV4-2 to TRBJ2-7, with 9 bases matching TRBD2. V lost 0 bases, J lost 3 bases, and 6 bases stayed unmatched. The CDR3 length is 16 residues. CDR1 is LGHNA, CDR2 YNFKEQ, per germline. The CDR3 loop is CASSQDRGSGGYEQYF. The CDR3, as DNA: TGTGCCAGCAGCCAAGATAGGGGTAGCGGGGGCTACGAGCAGTACTTC.

The chain links TRBV6-1 to TRBJ2-7; tentative D call: TRBD2 (6 bases). The V end was cut by 5 bases, the J end by 11 bases, with 13 bases between. Germline lookup yields CDR1 MNHNS and CDR2 SASEGT. The CDR3 has 11 amino acids. The CDR3: CASSKGLPEYF. The CDR3 region has the DNA TGTGCCAGCAGTAAGGGACTGCCGGAGTACTTC.

DNA of the CDR3: TGTGCCAGTAGTATAATATCAGGGGCTGTGTCACCCCTCCACTTT. Its translation: CASSIISGAVSPLHF. The chain joins TRBV19 to TRBJ1-6; weak D call: TRBD1 (6 bases). V was trimmed by 2 bases and J by 10 bases, leaving 15 bases between them. The V gene's germline CDR1 is LNHDA and CDR2 SQIVND (reference sequence). This CDR3 comprises 15 residues.

V is TRBV27 and J is TRBJ2-3, with a possible D match to TRBD2 (7 bases). Germline assignment: CDR1 MNHEY and CDR2 SMNVEV (reference sequence). Trimming removed 11 bases at V and 4 bases at J, with 19 bases between. CDR3 size: 14 residues. The CDR3 sequence: CASTLSGGADTQYF. The CDR3 nucleotides are TGTGCCTCGACTCTTTCGGGGGGCGCAGATACGCAGTATTTT.

The chain has TRBV27 and TRBJ1-3; unclear D gene. V lost 3 bases to trimming and J lost 0 bases, with 9 bases between them. Looked up from germline, CDR1 is MNHEY and CDR2 is SMNVEV (reference sequence). The CDR3 loop spans 15 amino acids. The CDR3 region has the DNA TGTGCCAGCAGTTTTCGACGGGTCTCTGGAAACACCATATATTTT. Translation: CASSFRRVSGNTIYF.

This chain joins TRBV18 and TRBJ2-2, with 8 bases that match TRBD2. The ends lost 5 bases at V and 5 bases at J; junction bases unmatched: 13. From germline, CDR1 is KGHSH and CDR2 LQKENI. This CDR3 comprises 17 residues. Here the CDR3 DNA reads TGTGCCAGCTCATCAGTCCTGCCTAGCGGGTTTACCGGGGAGCTGTTTTTT. Translating gives CASSSVLPSGFTGELFF.

J is TRBJ2-1 and V is TRBV19, with D perhaps TRBD1 (6 bases). CDR1 and CDR2 (germline): LNHDA, SQIVND (reference sequence). There are 13 residues in the CDR3. V shed 9 bases and J shed 7 bases, with 16 bases lying between them. The CDR3 region is CASSRTRGNEQFF. CDR3 nucleotide sequence: TGTGCCAGCAGCCGTACTAGGGGGAATGAGCAGTTCTTC.

This chain connects TRBV5-1 to TRBJ2-3; 13 positions match TRBD2. CDR3 length: 16 residues. With V trimmed by 0 bases and J by 4 bases, 2 bases remained unmatched. Germline loops: CDR1 SGHRS, CDR2 YFSETQ. The CDR3 DNA follows: TGCGCCAGCAGCTTGGAAGGACTAGCGGGAGCAGATACGCAGTATTTT. It encodes CASSLEGLAGADTQYF.

Here the CDR3 DNA reads TGTGCCAGCTCACCAGTAATACAGAGTTACACCTTC. It codes for CASSPVIQSYTF. The V gene is TRBV18, the J gene TRBJ1-2; D is unclear. The germline V gene encodes CDR1 KGHSH and CDR2 LQKENI. V lost 2 bases, J lost 11 bases, and 12 bases lay in between. The CDR3 consists of 12 residues.

This rearrangement joins TRBV7-2 to TRBJ2-1; 12 bases align to TRBD2. Germline V gene data show CDR1 as SGHTA and CDR2 as FQGNSA. J gave up 4 bases and V 0 bases, and 7 bases lay outside the gene matches. The length of the CDR3 is 18 residues. The CDR3 region has the DNA TGTGCCAGCAGCTTAGCGAGGACTAGCGGGACCCATTACAATGAGCAGTTCTTC. This codes for CASSLARTSGTHYNEQFF.

The V and J genes are TRBV9 and TRBJ2-7, with D possibly being TRBD2 (6 bases). Per the germline V gene, CDR1 is SGDLS and CDR2 is YYNGEE. The CDR3 has 16 residues. Trimming left V 4 bases short and J 3 bases short, with 20 bases between. CDR3 sequence: CASSSSRDSSNYEQYF. Here the CDR3 DNA reads TGTGCCAGCAGCTCATCCCGGGACTCCTCGAACTACGAGCAGTACTTC.

The chain combines TRBV4-1 with TRBJ2-1; D not certain. Germline V lookup: CDR1 MGHRA, CDR2 YSYEKL. Trimming removed 1 base from V and 4 bases from J, with 11 bases in between. The CDR3 runs 15 residues. The CDR3 nucleotides are TGCGCCAGCAGCCAAGGTGCGGCTGGATACAATGAGCAGTTCTTC. It encodes CASSQGAAGYNEQFF.